This TCR beta chain was captured in a study of blood T cell repertoires in COVID-19. Study-level background: Researchers got acute and convalescent COVID-19 samples from the United States, Italy and Spain. T cells, B-cell-depleted T cells, or PBMCs provided the cDNA or gDNA that served as material.

Original analysis: How many nucleated cells were present was estimated from reference gene primer amplification. Generated by immunoSEQ multiplex PCR, the TCRdb table keeps only in-frame clones and is missing some. The DNA was the basis for D and trimming; V, J and clone size are from that table. The data contain over 35,000 clones, roughly four fifths of them singletons. CDR3 length: 17 amino acids. Germline CDR1 and CDR2: LNHNV and YYDKDF (reference sequence). Trimming pared 5 bases from V and 2 bases from J, leaving 21 bases between. The sample was peripheral blood. The receptor comes from a human donor with acute or convalescent COVID-19. The donor label of this sample is uncertain. The V call is TRBV15, the J call TRBJ2-5; D possibly corresponds to TRBD2 (6 bases). The CDR3 DNA is TGTGCCACCAGCTCCAACTTGGGAGGACTGAGGCAAGAGACCCAGTACTTC. This codes for CATSSNLGGLRQETQYF.